These 30 T cell receptor beta chains originate from one sample sequenced in a study of cytomegalovirus exposure and HLA in healthy donors. Use of 60 Vbeta and 13 Jbeta primers characterized the PCR. The method was immunoSEQ multiplex PCR; TCRdb's version includes in-frame clones alone and lacks a portion of them. This sample has roughly 180,000 clones; more than 65% occur once, and the top ten carry approximately 6%. Material for sequencing was PBMCs. The receptors were gathered from a woman between 25 and 40 years old in good health and CMV-seropositive.

Points on this clone: The same CDR3 can be traced to other DNA sequences in this sample. The chain links TRBV5-1 to TRBJ1-2, with 7 bases aligning to TRBD1. Germline V gene sequence: CDR1 SGHRS, CDR2 YFSETQ. The CDR3 spans 13 residues. V gave up 4 bases and J gave up 4 bases; unmatched junction bases: 4. Here the CDR3 DNA reads TGCGCCAGCAGCCCGGGGACAGTCTATGGCTACACCTTC. Translated, it gives CASSPGTVYGYTF.

The table lists this clone with a few counts. The CDR3 nucleotides read TGTGCCAGCAGTTTCCCAAAGACTAGCAGCTCCTACAATGAGCAGTTCTTC. Translation gives CASSFPKTSSSYNEQFF. The chain couples TRBV28 to TRBJ2-1; TRBD2 matches 7 bases. The V gene's germline CDR1 is MDHEN and CDR2 SYDVKM. V lost 3 bases and J lost 0; bases outside the gene matches: 8. The CDR3 sequence is 17 residues long.

This sequence joins TRBV5-8 and TRBJ2-1; TRBD2 matches 8 bases. Trimming at V came to 4 bases and at J to 0 bases, leaving 6 bases not matched to a gene. This CDR3 spans 16 amino acids. The germline V gene encodes CDR1 SGHTS and CDR2 YDEGEE. CDR3 amino acids: CASSPGLAHSYNEQFF. CDR3 coding DNA: TGTGCCAGCAGCCCAGGACTAGCACACTCCTACAATGAGCAGTTCTTC.

The gene calls are TRBV6-1 and TRBJ1-1; the D gene is possibly TRBD1 (5 bases). The germline V gene encodes CDR1 MNHNS and CDR2 SASEGT. V was shortened by 8 bases and J by 1 base, with 11 bases between the two germline ends. CDR3 length: 13 amino acids. The CDR3 DNA is TGTGCCAGCTGGAGGGGAGGGAACACTGAAGCTTTCTTT. Translated, it gives CASWRGGNTEAFF.

The rearrangement joins TRBV6-4 to TRBJ2-1; 9 positions match TRBD2. The CDR3 consists of 14 residues. Germline V CDR1 and CDR2: MRHNA, SNTAGT. Trimming removed 5 bases from V and 7 bases from J; junction bases left unmatched: 6. The CDR3 here is CASSIMSGRNEQFF. CDR3 coding DNA: TGTGCCAGCAGTATAATGAGCGGGAGGAATGAGCAGTTCTTC.

V gene TRBV19 combines with J gene TRBJ2-5; 9 bases align to TRBD1. Per the germline V gene, CDR1 is LNHDA and CDR2 is SQIVND (reference sequence). V shed 3 bases and J 6 bases; nucleotides not matched to a gene: 11. The CDR3 totals 16 residues. The CDR3 bases are TGTGCCAGTAGTATGCTCCAGGGACAGGGAGGGCAGACCCAGTACTTC. Its translation: CASSMLQGQGGQTQYF. The full variable domain, with the rest looked up from reference TRBV19 and TRBJ2-5, is DGGITQSPKYLFRKEGQNVTLSCEQNLNHDAMYWYRQDPGQGLRLIYYSQIVNDFQKGDIAEGYSVSREKKESFPLTVTSAQKNPTAFYLCASSMLQGQGGQTQYFGPGTRLLVL.

The chain has TRBV10-2 and TRBJ1-2; TRBD1 matches 12 bases. This CDR3 region has 14 residues. Germline CDR1 reads WSHSY; CDR2 reads SAAADI. J lost 7 bases, V lost 5 bases, and 5 bases had no gene match. DNA of the CDR3: TGCGCCAGCAGTTCGGGGGGACAGGGGGCTGGCTACACCTTC. Translation gives CASSSGGQGAGYTF.

The rearrangement uses TRBV27 and TRBJ1-4; D may be TRBD1 (6 bases). Germline lookup yields CDR1 MNHEY and CDR2 SMNVEV (reference sequence). V was trimmed by 8 bases and J by 8 bases, leaving 15 bases between them. The CDR3 extends over 13 amino acids. This CDR3 reads CASGAGAGEKLFF. Written as DNA, the CDR3 is TGTGCCAGCGGGGCGGGGGCAGGGGAAAAACTGTTTTTT.

The table lists this clone with a count of one. J is TRBJ2-1 and V is TRBV5-1, with 8 bases identical to TRBD2. With 0 bases clipped from V and 9 bases from J, the junction kept 8 bases outside the gene matches. Germline-derived CDR1 and CDR2 are SGHRS and YFSETQ. CDR3 length equals 15 residues. The CDR3 spells CASSLAGGPHREQFF. In DNA form, the CDR3 reads TGCGCCAGCAGCTTGGCGGGAGGGCCGCATCGTGAGCAGTTCTTC.

The DNA of the CDR3 is TGTGCCAGCAGCTTGGGGGGACTAAGCTCCTACAATGAGCAGTTCTTC. Protein: CASSLGGLSSYNEQFF. The chain uses TRBV5-6 and TRBJ2-1; 7 positions agree with TRBD2. CDR3 length equals 16 residues. In germline, CDR1 is SGHDT, CDR2 YYEEEE. The V gene end was trimmed by 0 bases and the J gene end by 0 bases; junction bases not matched to a gene: 3.

The chain has TRBV28 and TRBJ2-1; TRBD2 agrees at 11 bases. Germline values: CDR1 MDHEN, CDR2 SYDVKM. Trimming removed 11 bases from V and 6 bases from J; junction bases left unmatched: 6. The CDR3 is made up of 13 amino acids. The CDR3, as DNA: TGTGCCGTCGAGACTAGCGGGGCCAATGAGCAGTTCTTC. This translates into CAVETSGANEQFF.

The chain recombines TRBV16 with TRBJ2-1; tentatively, D is TRBD1 (6 bases). The V end was cut by 4 bases, the J end by 13 bases, with 20 bases between. The CDR3 is 14 residues long. Germline CDR1 is KGHSY and CDR2 is FQNENV. The CDR3 is CASSLTRQALDQFF. The CDR3 coding sequence is TGTGCCAGCAGCCTTACCCGACAGGCCTTAGATCAGTTCTTC.

The chain links TRBV2 to TRBJ2-3; TRBD2 matches at 10 bases. The CDR3 extends over 20 amino acids. Germline trimming cut 4 bases from V and 3 bases from J; bases unmatched to any gene: 19. Per germline, CDR1 SNHLY and CDR2 FYNNEI. The CDR3 spells CASSGLGSGRAEWETDTQYF. As DNA, the CDR3 is TGTGCCAGCAGTGGATTGGGAAGCGGGAGGGCCGAATGGGAAACAGATACGCAGTATTTT.

This chain connects TRBV5-1 to TRBJ1-4; D possibly corresponds to TRBD1 (6 bases). Germline CDR1 reads SGHRS; CDR2 reads YFSETQ. The CDR3 is 15 residues long. The V gene lost 4 bases and the J gene lost 5 bases, with 15 bases spanning the gap. The chain's CDR3 is CASSRARQENEKLFF. The CDR3, as DNA: TGCGCCAGCAGCCGAGCCCGACAGGAGAATGAAAAACTGTTTTTT.

J is TRBJ2-2 and V is TRBV19; D is possibly TRBD2 (6 bases). This CDR3 contains 15 residues. V was clipped by 1 base and J by 7 bases, with 13 bases between them. Germline V gives CDR1 LNHDA, CDR2 SQIVND (reference sequence). The CDR3 DNA is TGTGCCAGTAGTATAGCTCGAACGCGGGGCGGGGAGCTGTTTTTT. Translated: CASSIARTRGGELFF.

J is TRBJ1-4 and V is TRBV6-1; D is perhaps TRBD1 (6 bases). V lost 4 bases and J 8 bases, leaving 17 bases between the germline ends. CDR1 MNHNS and CDR2 SASEGT come from the germline V gene. The CDR3 loop spans 15 amino acids. The CDR3 spells CASSALQGFGEKLFF. DNA for the CDR3: TGTGCCAGCAGTGCTCTACAGGGATTTGGCGAAAAACTGTTTTTT.

The genes are TRBV6-1 and TRBJ1-2; D uncertain. Trimming removed 4 bases from V and 5 bases from J, with 17 bases in between. This CDR3 comprises 15 residues. Germline lookup yields CDR1 MNHNS and CDR2 SASEGT. CDR3 in DNA: TGTGCCAGCAGTGTATCTAGGGAGCCCCCTTATGGCTACACCTTC. It yields the protein CASSVSREPPYGYTF.

The gene calls are TRBV27 and TRBJ2-7, with 13 positions matching TRBD2. The ends lost 5 bases at V and 4 bases at J; junction bases unmatched: 5. CDR1 and CDR2 (germline): MNHEY, SMNVEV (reference sequence). The CDR3 extends over 15 amino acids. The chain's CDR3 is CASSARLAGGYEQYF. The CDR3 nucleotides are TGTGCCAGCAGTGCCCGACTAGCGGGAGGTTACGAGCAGTACTTC.

CDR3 bases: TGTGCCAGCCCCCCGGGTCAGGGTGTAAACGGGTACACTGAAGCTTTCTTT. This codes for CASPPGQGVNGYTEAFF. The V gene is TRBV19, the J gene TRBJ1-1; D perhaps matches TRBD1 (5 bases). V gave up 9 bases and J gave up 3 bases, with 26 bases separating them. CDR1 is LNHDA and CDR2 is SQIVND in the germline V gene (reference sequence). The CDR3 is made up of 17 amino acids.

The gene calls are TRBV5-4 and TRBJ1-1, with 11 bases that match TRBD1. This CDR3 is 16 amino acids long. J gave up 6 bases and V 4 bases, and 11 bases lay outside the gene matches. The germline CDR1 and CDR2 sequences are SGHNT and YYREEE (reference sequence). The chain's CDR3 is CASSAGTGGLVAEAFF. The CDR3 DNA is TGTGCCAGCAGCGCCGGGACAGGGGGACTTGTAGCTGAAGCTTTCTTT.

V gene TRBV19 combines with J gene TRBJ2-2, with 10 bases identical to TRBD2. Germline V gene data show CDR1 as LNHDA and CDR2 as SQIVND (reference sequence). The junction had 10 bases not matched to a gene; V was cut back by 5 bases and J by 4 bases. The length of the CDR3 is 17 residues. The CDR3 DNA is TGTGCCAGTAGTCTCCTAGCGGGAGTAGGAAGCACCGGGGAGCTGTTTTTT. The encoded protein is CASSLLAGVGSTGELFF.

A few counts support this clone. The chain is built from TRBV10-1 and TRBJ2-2, with D perhaps TRBD2 (5 bases). V was cut by 7 bases and J by 5 bases, with 11 bases left in between. The CDR3 spans 13 residues. Germline V gene sequence: CDR1 WNHNN, CDR2 SYGVQD (reference sequence). The CDR3 DNA is TGCGCCAGCACCGTCGGGAAGACCGGGGAGCTGTTTTTT. Translated, it gives CASTVGKTGELFF.

The V gene is TRBV29-1, the J gene TRBJ1-2; a possible D gene is TRBD1 (5 bases). The CDR3 is 15 amino acids. Germline CDR1 reads SQVTM; CDR2 reads ANQGSEA. The V end was cut by 7 bases, the J end by 0 bases, with 18 bases between. The CDR3 here is CSAASTGAANYGYTF. CDR3 DNA: TGCAGCGCGGCTAGTACAGGAGCAGCTAACTATGGCTACACCTTC.

CDR3 loop: CASSFPGNTEAFF. In DNA form, the CDR3 reads TGTGCCAGCAGTTTCCCGGGGAACACTGAAGCTTTCTTT. The chain recombines TRBV27 with TRBJ1-1, with D unclear. This CDR3 contains 13 residues. Germline-derived CDR1 and CDR2 are MNHEY and SMNVEV (reference sequence). Trimming removed 3 bases from V and 1 base from J, with 6 bases in between.

This sequence joins TRBV5-1 and TRBJ2-5, with TRBD1 identical over 8 bases. Germline CDR1 SGHRS, CDR2 YFSETQ. With 4 bases clipped from V and 4 bases from J, the junction kept 9 bases outside the gene matches. CDR3 length: 15 residues. The CDR3 is CASSGSGGRGETQYF. The CDR3 DNA follows: TGCGCCAGCAGCGGGTCAGGGGGCAGGGGAGAGACCCAGTACTTC.

The chain combines TRBV2 with TRBJ1-3; the match to TRBD1 covers 8 bases. J gave up 8 bases and V 6 bases, and 15 bases lay outside the gene matches. Germline lookup yields CDR1 SNHLY and CDR2 FYNNEI. CDR3 size: 16 residues. The CDR3 loop is CASSADRAGLGDTIYF. For the CDR3, the DNA is TGTGCCAGCAGCGCGGACAGGGCGGGCTTGGGAGACACCATATATTTT.

The chain links TRBV27 to TRBJ2-5; 9 positions agree with TRBD1. TRBJ2-7 matches the DNA end more closely, so the J call is doubtful. Looked up from germline, CDR1 is MNHEY and CDR2 is SMNVEV (reference sequence). The CDR3 is made up of 17 amino acids. The CDR3, as DNA: TGTGCCAGCAGTCCGCGGACAGGGGCGGCTCTCTACTACGAGCAGTACTTC. This translates into CASSPRTGAALYYEQYF.

The chain joins TRBV6-5 to TRBJ1-1; D is perhaps TRBD1 (6 bases). This CDR3 region has 13 residues. V lost 6 bases and J 6 bases, leaving 14 bases between the germline ends. Germline values: CDR1 MNHEY, CDR2 SVGAGI. The CDR3 nucleotides read TGTGCCAGCAGCCCGGGCAGGGGTTCTGAAGCTTTCTTT. This gives the protein CASSPGRGSEAFF.

This clone was picked up one time. The V and J genes are TRBV5-6 and TRBJ2-7, with a tentative D call TRBD1 (6 bases). V was trimmed by 5 bases and J by 4 bases, leaving 13 bases between them. The germline CDR1 and CDR2 sequences are SGHDT and YYEEEE. This CDR3 region has 13 residues. The chain's CDR3 is CASSPGQTYEQYF. Here the CDR3 DNA reads TGTGCCAGCAGTCCGGGACAAACTTACGAGCAGTACTTC.

The chain combines TRBV6-1 with TRBJ2-1, with 9 nucleotides matching TRBD2. The CDR3 is made up of 15 amino acids. Germline-derived CDR1 and CDR2 are MNHNS and SASEGT. V was pared by 3 bases and J by 9 bases, with 9 bases of the junction left unmatched. The CDR3 coding sequence is TGTGCCAGCAGTGAGGATAGCGGGAGTTATACTGAGCAGTTCTTC. As protein: CASSEDSGSYTEQFF.